The following is a T cell receptor beta chain sequence with its context. What it binds is unknown. The CDR3 sequence is 16 residues long. CDR1 and CDR2 from the germline V gene are LNHDA and SQIVND (reference sequence). V dropped 3 bases and J dropped 0 bases, with 12 bases sitting between them. Method: immunoSEQ multiplex PCR; TCRdb's copy keeps in-frame clones and lacks some. This sample has tens of thousands of clones; around nine tenths occur once, and the top ten carry approximately 5%. The source of the sample is a study of T cell responses to AZD1222 COVID-19 vaccine. The study's findings and limits: When two AZD1222 doses had been given, Spike-specific TCR breadth and depth rose. Reportedly, close to half of spike-specific TCRs are directed against unmutated variant regions. Regions 160-218 and 743-854 dominated among vaccine-associated CD4 TCRs spanning spike.

Sequencing used peripheral blood, obtained 28 days after the second AZD1222 dose. The rearrangement uses TRBV19 and TRBJ1-3, with TRBD1 as a possible D gene (5 bases). The clonotype comes from an adult who received the AZD1222 COVID-19 vaccine. CDR3 protein: CASSIRTGGSGNTIYF. In nucleotides, the CDR3 is TGTGCCAGTAGTATCAGGACCGGGGGCTCTGGAAACACCATATATTTT.